One sample yielded the 14 T cell receptor beta chains listed below, sequenced in a study of graft-versus-host responses after intestinal transplantation. Some clones are missing from TCRdb's copy, which holds only in-frame ones; the method was immunoSEQ multiplex PCR. In the table there are tens of thousands of clones, about 94% of which are singletons. Their antigen targets remain unknown. Sequencing used unstimulated CD4+ T cells sorted from spleen or lymph node cells, obtained before transplant. The receptors were sampled from a human donor who was the organ donor for an intestinal transplant.

The gene calls are TRBV28 and TRBJ1-2; no clear D gene. CDR1 and CDR2 (germline): MDHEN, SYDVKM. The CDR3 consists of 12 residues. V lost 6 bases and J 2 bases, leaving 7 bases between the germline ends. The CDR3 region has the DNA TGTGCCAGCAGCCTTACGAACTATGGCTACACCTTC. This sequence encodes CASSLTNYGYTF.

V is TRBV18 and J is TRBJ2-1; TRBD2 might be the D (6 bases). The germline V gene has CDR1 KGHSH and CDR2 LQKENI. V was clipped by 0 bases and J by 5 bases, with 14 bases between them. The length of the CDR3 is 16 residues. The CDR3 here is CASSPPNGGRNNEQFF. CDR3 DNA: TGTGCCAGCTCACCACCCAACGGGGGACGAAACAATGAGCAGTTCTTC.

This chain joins TRBV7-2 and TRBJ1-6; D unclear. The germline V gene has CDR1 SGHTA and CDR2 FQGNSA. CDR3 length: 17 residues. Trimming cost V 2 bases and J 0 bases, with 11 bases left between them. CDR3 amino acids: CASSLFGPPSYNSPLHF. The CDR3 region has the DNA TGTGCCAGCAGCTTATTTGGGCCCCCCTCCTATAATTCACCCCTCCACTTT.

The genes are TRBV6-1 and TRBJ2-3; D unresolved. V lost 6 bases and J 0 bases, leaving 7 bases between the germline ends. The CDR3 length is 13 residues. Germline CDR1 is MNHNS and CDR2 is SASEGT. CDR3 coding DNA: TGTGCCAGCAGGGTGGGTAGCACAGATACGCAGTATTTT. The encoded protein is CASRVGSTDTQYF.

Notes on this clone: The same CDR3 arises from other DNA sequences in this sample as well. The CDR3: CASSVDRNTEAFF. For the CDR3, the DNA is TGTGCCAGCAGCGTGGACAGGAACACTGAAGCTTTCTTT. V is TRBV9 and J is TRBJ1-1; D is perhaps TRBD1 (6 bases). Germline CDR1 and CDR2: SGDLS and YYNGEE. This CDR3 contains 13 residues. V was clipped by 2 bases and J by 1 base, with 6 bases between them. The whole variable domain, filled in from reference TRBV9 and TRBJ1-1, reads DSGVTQTPKHLITATGQRVTLRCSPRSGDLSVYWYQQSLDQGLQFLIQYYNGEERAKGNILERFSAQQFPDLHSELNLSSLELGDSALYFCASSVDRNTEAFFGQGTRLTVV.

The chain employs TRBV29-1 and TRBJ2-3; 8 bases agree with TRBD2. This CDR3 comprises 15 residues. The trim removed 1 base at V and 2 bases at J, leaving 5 bases unmatched. Looked up from germline, CDR1 is SQVTM and CDR2 is ANQGSEA. The CDR3 DNA reads TGCAGCGTTGAAGGGGGTAGCGGGAACACAGATACGCAGTATTTT. Amino acid sequence: CSVEGGSGNTDTQYF.

In nucleotides, the CDR3 is TGTGCCAGCAGTAACTACAATGAGCAGTTCTTC. This sequence encodes CASSNYNEQFF. The chain uses TRBV11-2 and TRBJ2-1, with D uncertain. In germline, CDR1 is SGHAT, CDR2 FQNNGV. The CDR3 length is 11 residues. V was trimmed by 6 bases and J by 3 bases, leaving 3 bases between them.

The chain employs TRBV6-4 and TRBJ1-1; TRBD1 aligns across 8 bases. CDR1 is MRHNA and CDR2 is SNTAGT in the germline V gene. This CDR3 spans 13 amino acids. The ends lost 6 bases at V and 3 bases at J; junction bases unmatched: 3. This chain's CDR3 is CASSLDRDTEAFF. In nucleotides, the CDR3 is TGTGCCAGCAGCCTGGACAGGGACACTGAAGCTTTCTTT.

The chain joins TRBV7-9 to TRBJ1-3, with D unresolved. CDR3 length: 15 amino acids. CDR1 is SEHNR and CDR2 is FQNEAQ in the germline V gene (reference sequence). V dropped 3 bases and J dropped 0 bases, with 9 bases sitting between them. In nucleotides, the CDR3 is TGTGCCAGCAGCTTCATCACTGGCTCTGGAAACACCATATATTTT. Its translation is CASSFITGSGNTIYF. Together with reference TRBV7-9 and TRBJ1-3, the CDR3 gives the full variable domain: DTGVSQNPRHKITKRGQNVTFRCDPISEHNRLYWYRQTLGQGPEFLTYFQNEAQLEKSRLLSDRFSAERPKGSFSTLEIQRTEQGDSAMYLCASSFITGSGNTIYFGEGSWLTVV.

The chain is built from TRBV18 and TRBJ2-7; TRBD1 matches at 7 bases. The germline V gene encodes CDR1 KGHSH and CDR2 LQKENI. With 6 bases clipped from V and 4 bases from J, the junction kept 3 bases outside the gene matches. CDR3 length: 12 residues. The CDR3 nucleotides read TGTGCCAGCTCGGGGGACAGTTACGAGCAGTACTTC. Amino acids: CASSGDSYEQYF.

The V gene is TRBV13, the J gene TRBJ2-7, with D possibly TRBD1 on 5 matching bases. V lost 1 base, J lost 3 bases, and 10 bases lay in between. This CDR3 contains 14 residues. CDR1 and CDR2 from the germline V gene are PRHDT and FYEKMQ (reference sequence). CDR3 region: CASSLEGHRYEQYF. CDR3 DNA sequence: TGTGCCAGCAGCTTAGAGGGGCATCGCTACGAGCAGTACTTC.

A single count supports this clone. The rearrangement uses TRBV28 and TRBJ2-4; D tentatively reads TRBD1 or TRBD2 (7 bases each). The CDR3 has 18 residues. The ends were cut back, 0 bases at V and 0 bases at J, with 15 bases in the middle. The germline V gene has CDR1 MDHEN and CDR2 SYDVKM. The CDR3 DNA reads as TGTGCCAGCAGTTTATGGCAGGGGGGGGGCGTAGCCAAAAACATTCAGTACTTC. Translated: CASSLWQGGGVAKNIQYF.

This clone was seen only a few times. For the CDR3, the DNA is TGTGCCAGCAGCGGGGGACAGGGGAGGGGCACCTACGAGCAGTACTTC. Translation gives CASSGGQGRGTYEQYF. The J gene is TRBJ2-7, the V gene TRBV6-6; 10 bases match TRBD1. The V gene's germline CDR1 is MNHNY and CDR2 SVGAGI (reference sequence). The CDR3 extends over 16 amino acids. The V and J ends lost 6 bases and 2 bases, in that order; junction bases with no gene match: 10.

V usage is TRBV30 and J usage is TRBJ2-7, with D maybe TRBD1 (6 bases). CDR1 GTSNPN and CDR2 SVGIG come from the germline V gene (reference sequence). CDR3 size: 14 residues. Trimming took off 2 bases at V and 6 bases at J, with 17 bases between the two ends. The DNA of the CDR3 is TGTGCCTGGAGTCCAAATTACAGGGTCTCCGAGCAGTACTTC. It specifies CAWSPNYRVSEQYF.